This T cell receptor (beta chain) was observed in a study of T-cell memory formation after mild COVID-19. Across the study: In these data, TCR clusters were largely donor specific. Overall study findings and caveats: Contracting CD4+ clones were located mainly in CM and EM, and CD8+ clones in EMRA. Contracting clones from day 15 to 85 had balanced CD4/CD8; later expanders favoured CD4+. The finding that pre-infection memory included some responding clones suggested that cross-reactive memory joined.

MiXCR, applied by TCRdb to the 5' RACE reads, yields one record per CDR3 protein. This sample yields a few hundred thousand distinct CDR3 sequences, of which around 27% are seen a single time; about 13% belongs to the top ten. About this clonotype itself: Its antigen is not known.

Looked up from germline, CDR1 is SGHDN and CDR2 is FVKESK. After removal of 2 bases from V and 0 bases from J, the junction contained 3 bases not matched to a gene. There are 15 residues in the CDR3. V usage is TRBV14 and J usage is TRBJ1-1; 7 bases line up with TRBD1. The specimen was PBMCs or a T cell subset sorted from them (not recorded which). The source is an adult woman who had mild COVID-19 (a few samples of this study predate the infection). Cell type and time point are not known. In DNA, the CDR3 is TGTGCCAGCAGCCAATTCACAGGGGTGAACACTGAAGCTTTCTTT. Protein: CASSQFTGVNTEAFF.